One sample yielded the 16 T cell receptor beta chains listed below, sequenced in a study of neoadjuvant anti-PD-1 for oral cavity cancer. Measured with immunoSEQ multiplex PCR; TCRdb has only the in-frame clones, and not every one. Of tens of thousands of clones listed, around 83% are singletons. The sequencing here drew on PBMCs, taken before nivolumab (anti-PD-1) treatment. These receptors were obtained from a person aged 40-85 years with oral cavity squamous cell carcinoma.

The chain employs TRBV7-9 and TRBJ2-2; possibly TRBD2 for D (5 bases). Germline CDR1 and CDR2: SEHNR and FQNEAQ (reference sequence). The V end lost 1 base, the J end lost 6 bases, and 12 bases lay between the germline ends. The CDR3 loop spans 15 amino acids. The CDR3 sequence is CASSLDPPGAGELFF. CDR3 bases: TGTGCCAGCAGCTTAGATCCCCCCGGGGCCGGGGAGCTGTTTTTT.

This clone was detected only a few times. The genes are TRBV28 and TRBJ1-1; D is possibly TRBD1 (6 bases). The CDR3 loop spans 14 amino acids. Trimming pared 4 bases from V and 1 base from J, leaving 10 bases between. From germline, CDR1 is MDHEN and CDR2 SYDVKM. CDR3 region: CASSSLDRNTEAFF. DNA of the CDR3: TGTGCCAGCAGTTCCCTGGACAGGAACACTGAAGCTTTCTTT.

The genes are TRBV4-1 and TRBJ2-7, with TRBD2 identical over 12 bases. The CDR3 loop spans 16 amino acids. The germline V gene has CDR1 MGHRA and CDR2 YSYEKL. J lost 6 bases, V lost 2 bases, and 8 bases had no gene match. The CDR3 spells CASSQPLAGGAREQYF. The CDR3 nucleotides are TGCGCCAGCAGCCAACCACTAGCGGGAGGAGCTCGCGAGCAGTACTTC.

This chain uses TRBV6-1 with TRBJ1-5; D not resolved. CDR1 is MNHNS, CDR2 SASEGT, per germline. The V and J ends lost 0 bases and 4 bases respectively, with 10 bases between them. The CDR3 loop spans 15 amino acids. The CDR3 bases are TGTGCCAGCAGTGAAGCGCAGGCAGCTAATCAGCCCCAGCATTTT. Amino acid sequence: CASSEAQAANQPQHF.

On this clone: Different DNA sequences within this sample yield the same CDR3. The chain couples TRBV13 to TRBJ1-5, with no clear D. Trimming removed 3 bases from V and 2 bases from J, with 5 bases in between. CDR1 and CDR2 (germline): PRHDT, FYEKMQ (reference sequence). The CDR3 extends over 13 amino acids. The chain's CDR3 is CASSFQRNQPQHF. The DNA for the CDR3 is TGTGCCAGCAGCTTCCAACGCAATCAGCCCCAGCATTTT.

This clone was observed once. The chain joins TRBV28 to TRBJ1-5, with D tentatively TRBD1 (5 bases). CDR1 is MDHEN and CDR2 is SYDVKM in the germline V gene. The CDR3 length is 12 residues. The V and J ends lost 7 bases and 7 bases respectively, with 11 bases between them. CDR3 protein: CASTWGGQPQHF. CDR3 coding DNA: TGTGCCAGCACCTGGGGGGGACAGCCCCAGCATTTT.

This clone was seen a handful of times. This chain links TRBV7-2 with TRBJ1-4; D gene uncertain. The germline CDR1 and CDR2 sequences are SGHTA and FQGNSA. V lost 5 bases and J 0 bases, leaving 10 bases between the germline ends. The CDR3 totals 15 residues. The CDR3, as DNA: TGTGCCAGCAGCCCATACATCCCAACTAATGAAAAACTGTTTTTT. Its translation is CASSPYIPTNEKLFF.

The chain recombines TRBV30 with TRBJ1-2; TRBD1 might be the D (5 bases). Germline assignment: CDR1 GTSNPN and CDR2 SVGIG (reference sequence). This CDR3 contains 16 residues. V was shortened by 2 bases and J by 3 bases, with 19 bases between the two germline ends. CDR3 protein: CAWSPTPGTVDYGYTF. CDR3 DNA sequence: TGTGCCTGGAGTCCGACTCCCGGGACGGTCGACTATGGCTACACCTTC.

The chain carries TRBV10-3 and TRBJ2-5, with D possibly matching TRBD2 (7 bases). Trimming took off 6 bases at V and 2 bases at J, with 19 bases between the two ends. The CDR3 contains 16 residues. Germline V gene sequence: CDR1 ENHRY, CDR2 SYGVKD. CDR3 nucleotide sequence: TGTGCCATCAGGAGGGGGGGTGGAGAGGGGCAAGAGACCCAGTACTTC. This encodes CAIRRGGGEGQETQYF.

The chain links TRBV4-1 to TRBJ1-4, with D perhaps TRBD1 (5 bases). From germline, CDR1 is MGHRA and CDR2 YSYEKL. V gave up 4 bases and J gave up 8 bases, with 20 bases separating them. This CDR3 has 16 amino acids. CDR3 amino acids: CASSPQAPGLGEKLFF. The CDR3 coding sequence is TGCGCCAGCAGCCCCCAGGCCCCAGGGCTGGGGGAAAAACTGTTTTTT.

The chain carries TRBV28 and TRBJ1-5; D is undetermined. From germline, CDR1 is MDHEN and CDR2 SYDVKM. V was cut by 10 bases and J by 3 bases, with 22 bases left in between. The CDR3 consists of 16 residues. The CDR3 DNA is TGTGCCACCGAAGGGCGATCCTTTAGGCTCAATCAGCCCCAGCATTTT. Amino acid sequence: CATEGRSFRLNQPQHF.

V gene TRBV9 combines with J gene TRBJ2-5, with D perhaps TRBD2 (5 bases). Trimming removed 4 bases from V and 7 bases from J, with 17 bases in between. CDR3 length: 14 residues. The V gene's germline CDR1 is SGDLS and CDR2 YYNGEE. CDR3: CASSPSRLIGTQYF. CDR3 coding DNA: TGTGCCAGCAGCCCCAGTCGACTAATTGGGACCCAGTACTTC.

This clone was seen only once. The CDR3 sequence is CASSLISGTLNEKLFF. The CDR3 DNA sequence: TGTGCCAGCAGCTTAATCTCCGGGACTCTCAATGAAAAACTGTTTTTT. The chain is built from TRBV7-9 and TRBJ1-4, with D perhaps TRBD1 (5 bases). The ends were cut back, 2 bases at V and 5 bases at J, with 15 bases in the middle. Per the germline V gene, CDR1 is SEHNR and CDR2 is FQNEAQ (reference sequence). This CDR3 region has 16 residues.

This clone came up once. V and J are TRBV6-6 and TRBJ1-4, with D unclear. The CDR3 is made up of 12 amino acids. V dropped 8 bases and J dropped 6 bases, with 10 bases sitting between them. Germline V gene sequence: CDR1 MNHNY, CDR2 SVGAGI (reference sequence). This CDR3 is CASLNAHEKLFF. The CDR3 DNA sequence: TGTGCCAGCCTAAACGCCCATGAAAAACTGTTTTTT.

CDR3 nucleotide sequence: TGTGCCAGCAGCGTATCGTGGACCGGGGAGCTGTTTTTT. It codes for CASSVSWTGELFF. V usage is TRBV9 and J usage is TRBJ2-2; no clear D gene. Germline lookup yields CDR1 SGDLS and CDR2 YYNGEE. Between the trimmed V and J ends, which lost 1 base and 5 bases, there was a span of 6 bases. This CDR3 comprises 13 residues.

This clone turned up a few times. The chain uses TRBV6-1 and TRBJ1-1; D remains ambiguous. Germline lookup yields CDR1 MNHNS and CDR2 SASEGT. There are 13 residues in the CDR3. Trimming took 2 bases from V and 1 from J, leaving 5 bases between them. CDR3 amino acids: CASSEQQNTEAFF. The CDR3 nucleotides are TGTGCCAGCAGTGAACAACAGAACACTGAAGCTTTCTTT.